Below are 3 T cell receptor beta chains sequenced from a single sample in a study of PD-1 blockade in classical Hodgkin lymphoma. Some clones are missing from TCRdb's copy, which holds only in-frame ones; the method was immunoSEQ multiplex PCR. The sample carries tens of thousands of clones, 80% to 85% recorded once. Every patient relapsed after autologous stem cell transplantation, and brentuximab vedotin exposure varied. Magnetic depletion of unwanted cells isolated CD4+ T cells from thawed PBMCs. The sequenced sample was CD4+ T cells from blood, obtained at baseline. These receptor sequences come from a human donor with classical Hodgkin lymphoma.

The CDR3 is CASSLQSTDTQYF. The CDR3, as DNA: TGCGCCAGCAGCTTACAGAGCACAGATACGCAGTATTTT. This chain joins TRBV5-1 and TRBJ2-3; D gene ambiguous. The CDR3 loop spans 13 amino acids. Trimming left V 2 bases short and J 0 bases short, with 4 bases between. In germline, CDR1 is SGHRS, CDR2 YFSETQ.

The rearrangement uses TRBV10-3 and TRBJ1-2; D is unresolved. The CDR3 runs 13 residues. The V and J ends lost 5 bases and 1 base respectively, with 8 bases between them. From germline, CDR1 is ENHRY and CDR2 SYGVKD. CDR3 amino acids: CAISRGVNYGYTF. In nucleotides, the CDR3 is TGTGCCATCAGTCGGGGAGTTAACTATGGCTACACCTTC.

This sequence joins TRBV30 and TRBJ1-1; 8 bases fit TRBD1. This CDR3 is built from 15 residues. The germline CDR1 and CDR2 sequences are GTSNPN and SVGIG (reference sequence). V was clipped by 2 bases and J by 4 bases; unmatched bases: 9. CDR3 coding DNA: TGTGCCTGGAGTATACGGGACAGGTGGACCACTGAAGCTTTCTTT. Its translation: CAWSIRDRWTTEAFF.